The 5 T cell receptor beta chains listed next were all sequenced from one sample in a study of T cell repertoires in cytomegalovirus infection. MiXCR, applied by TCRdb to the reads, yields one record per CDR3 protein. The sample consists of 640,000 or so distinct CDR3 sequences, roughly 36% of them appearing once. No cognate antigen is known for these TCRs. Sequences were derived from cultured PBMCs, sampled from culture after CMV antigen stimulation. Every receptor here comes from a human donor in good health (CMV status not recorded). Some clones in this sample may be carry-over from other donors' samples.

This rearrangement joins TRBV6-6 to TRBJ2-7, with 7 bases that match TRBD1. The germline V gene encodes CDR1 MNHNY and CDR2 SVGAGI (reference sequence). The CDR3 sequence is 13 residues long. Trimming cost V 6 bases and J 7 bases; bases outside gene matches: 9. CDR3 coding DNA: TGTGCCAGCAGCGAGGACAGGTCTGGGGAGCAGTACTTC. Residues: CASSEDRSGEQYF.

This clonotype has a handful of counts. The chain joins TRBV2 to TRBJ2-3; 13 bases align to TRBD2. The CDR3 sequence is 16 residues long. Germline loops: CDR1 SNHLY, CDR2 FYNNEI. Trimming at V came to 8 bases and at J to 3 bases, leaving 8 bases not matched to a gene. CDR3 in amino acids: CASGSTSGGVTDTQYF. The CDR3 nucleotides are TGTGCCAGCGGGTCAACTAGCGGGGGGGTTACAGATACGCAGTATTTT.

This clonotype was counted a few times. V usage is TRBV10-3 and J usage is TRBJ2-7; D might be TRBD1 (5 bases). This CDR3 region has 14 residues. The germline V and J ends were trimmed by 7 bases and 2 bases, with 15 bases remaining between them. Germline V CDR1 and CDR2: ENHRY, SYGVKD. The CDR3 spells CAIMPGWGTYEQYF. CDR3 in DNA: TGTGCCATCATGCCAGGGTGGGGCACCTACGAGCAGTACTTC.

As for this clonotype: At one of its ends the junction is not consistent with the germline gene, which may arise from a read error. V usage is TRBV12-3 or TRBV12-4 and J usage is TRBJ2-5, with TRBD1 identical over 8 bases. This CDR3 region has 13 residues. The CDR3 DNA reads TGTGCCAGCAGTTTAGCGGGAACAGGGGGAAGTAACTTC. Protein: CASSLAGTGGSNF.

CDR3 in amino acids: CARPISIQYF. The DNA of the CDR3 is TGTGCCAGGCCTATAAGCATTCAGTACTTC. The chain has TRBV6-5 and TRBJ2-4; D unresolved. Germline values: CDR1 MNHEY, CDR2 SVGAGI. The ends were cut back, 9 bases at V and 9 bases at J, with 9 bases in the middle. The CDR3 runs 10 residues.